The 21 T cell receptor beta chains below all came from one sample that was sequenced in a study of blood T cell repertoires in COVID-19. TCRdb's copy holds only in-frame clones and misses some; the assay was immunoSEQ multiplex PCR. Of 250,000 to 300,000 clones in the sample, 88% were seen once. Material: peripheral blood. The source of these receptors is a young woman with COVID-19, enrolled during active disease.

The V call is TRBV9, the J call TRBJ2-7, with 8 nucleotides matching TRBD2. The CDR3 has 15 amino acids. From germline, CDR1 is SGDLS and CDR2 YYNGEE. J gave up 7 bases and V 3 bases, and 12 bases lay outside the gene matches. The CDR3 region is CASSATPTSAGEQYF. DNA of the CDR3: TGTGCCAGCAGCGCCACTCCGACTAGCGCGGGGGAGCAGTACTTC.

The chain uses TRBV11-2 and TRBJ1-2; 7 bases agree with TRBD1. After removal of 2 bases from V and 4 bases from J, the junction contained 7 bases not matched to a gene. Germline V gene lookup returns CDR1 SGHAT and CDR2 FQNNGV. The CDR3 covers 15 residues. CDR3 sequence: CASSLRGGQAYGYTF. CDR3 coding DNA: TGTGCCAGCAGCTTACGGGGCGGACAGGCCTATGGCTACACCTTC.

This clone was observed a handful of times. This rearrangement joins TRBV27 to TRBJ1-6, with unresolved D. The CDR3 totals 17 residues. V was cut by 5 bases and J by 4 bases, with 18 bases left in between. The germline CDR1 and CDR2 sequences are MNHEY and SMNVEV (reference sequence). This chain's CDR3 is CASSPTIVEGYNSPLHF. The CDR3 DNA reads as TGTGCCAGCAGTCCGACAATCGTGGAAGGATATAATTCACCCCTCCACTTT.

The chain couples TRBV7-6 to TRBJ1-1, with 7 bases lining up with TRBD1. V dropped 5 bases and J dropped 4; count of bases not matched to a gene: 7. The CDR3 runs 14 residues. CDR1 is SGHVS and CDR2 is FNYEAQ in the germline V gene. CDR3 residues: CASSPRQGFTEAFF. The CDR3 DNA follows: TGTGCCAGCAGCCCTCGACAGGGATTCACTGAAGCTTTCTTT.

The chain has TRBV6-5 and TRBJ2-7, with 8 bases that match TRBD1. The trim removed 8 bases at V and 7 bases at J, leaving 7 bases unmatched. This CDR3 has 12 amino acids. The V gene's germline CDR1 is MNHEY and CDR2 SVGAGI. In nucleotides, the CDR3 is TGTGCCAGCTCGGACAGGGTGGGGGAGCAGTACTTC. It yields the protein CASSDRVGEQYF.

The CDR3 region is CASSHFGTGDDNEQFF. DNA of the CDR3: TGCGCCAGCAGCCACTTCGGGACAGGGGATGACAATGAGCAGTTCTTC. The rearrangement links TRBV4-3 to TRBJ2-1, with 10 nucleotides matching TRBD1. The trim removed 3 bases at V and 5 bases at J, leaving 7 bases unmatched. This CDR3 is built from 16 residues. Germline values: CDR1 LGHNA, CDR2 YSLEER.

This chain connects TRBV12-5 to TRBJ1-2; D might be TRBD1 (6 bases). The CDR3 consists of 12 residues. V was trimmed by 1 base and J by 7 bases, leaving 7 bases between them. Germline values: CDR1 LGHNT, CDR2 FRNRAP. The CDR3 is CASGLDRVGYTF. The CDR3 DNA is TGTGCTAGTGGTTTGGACAGGGTTGGCTACACCTTC.

This chain connects TRBV24-1 to TRBJ1-1; no definite D call. The CDR3 length is 13 residues. The V end was cut by 1 base, the J end by 5 bases, with 7 bases between. Germline lookup yields CDR1 KGHDR and CDR2 SFDVKD. The CDR3: CATSDFRETEAFF. CDR3 bases: TGTGCCACCAGTGATTTTCGGGAAACTGAAGCTTTCTTT.

The CDR3 region is CASSWDRGLTNYGYTF. The CDR3 nucleotides are TGTGCCAGCAGTTGGGACAGGGGGCTGACTAACTATGGCTACACCTTC. The V and J genes are TRBV28 and TRBJ1-2; the match to TRBD1 covers 12 bases. Trimming cost V 4 bases and J 0 bases; bases outside gene matches: 3. The CDR3 is 16 amino acids. CDR1 and CDR2 (germline): MDHEN, SYDVKM.

This rearrangement joins TRBV28 to TRBJ1-1; no clear D. The CDR3 is 12 amino acids. V was shortened by 5 bases and J by 10 bases, with 14 bases between the two germline ends. Germline CDR1 reads MDHEN; CDR2 reads SYDVKM. This CDR3 is CASSLLRQRAFF. The CDR3 DNA reads TGTGCCAGCAGTCTATTGCGGCAGCGAGCTTTCTTT. Drawing the rest from reference TRBV28 and TRBJ1-1, the complete variable domain is DVKVTQSSRYLVKRTGEKVFLECVQDMDHENMFWYRQDPGLGLRLIYFSYDVKMKEKGDIPEGYSVSREKKERFSLILESASTNQTSMYLCASSLLRQRAFFGQGTRLTVV.

This chain joins TRBV5-1 and TRBJ2-2, with D unclear. The V gene lost 7 bases and the J gene lost 6 bases, with 7 bases spanning the gap. The V gene's germline CDR1 is SGHRS and CDR2 YFSETQ. CDR3 length: 11 residues. CDR3 in DNA: TGCGCCAGCCAGGCACCCGGGGAGCTGTTTTTT. Translating it yields CASQAPGELFF.

In this sample, this clone turned up a few times. CDR3 coding DNA: TGTGCCAGCAGACGGACAGGGATGGCTAACTATGGCTACACCTTC. It yields the protein CASRRTGMANYGYTF. This rearrangement joins TRBV27 to TRBJ1-2; 8 positions agree with TRBD1. Per the germline V gene, CDR1 is MNHEY and CDR2 is SMNVEV (reference sequence). CDR3 size: 15 residues. The J segment lost 0 bases and the V segment lost 6 bases, leaving 6 bases of the junction unmatched.

This clone was picked up one time. CDR3 DNA: TGTGCCGTTGGGACACGTCCCTACGAGCAGTACTTC. Amino acid sequence: CAVGTRPYEQYF. This chain links TRBV6-5 with TRBJ2-7, with D possibly being TRBD1 (6 bases). The CDR3 is made up of 12 amino acids. Germline V gene sequence: CDR1 MNHEY, CDR2 SVGAGI. V was cut by 11 bases and J by 2 bases, with 13 bases left in between.

The chain has TRBV6-6 and TRBJ1-2, with 7 bases fitting TRBD1. J lost 0 bases, V lost 7 bases, and 5 bases had no gene match. CDR1 and CDR2 from the germline V gene are MNHNY and SVGAGI (reference sequence). The CDR3 contains 14 residues. The CDR3 nucleotides are TGTGCCAGCACCCCGGGACAGCCTAACTATGGCTACACCTTC. Encoded protein: CASTPGQPNYGYTF.

This sequence joins TRBV5-1 and TRBJ2-5; 8 bases are shared with TRBD2. This CDR3 contains 14 residues. The V gene's germline CDR1 is SGHRS and CDR2 YFSETQ. The J segment lost 4 bases and the V segment lost 2 bases, leaving 4 bases of the junction unmatched. CDR3 region: CASSFGGARETQYF. The CDR3 DNA sequence: TGCGCCAGCAGCTTCGGGGGGGCTCGAGAGACCCAGTACTTC.

The chain employs TRBV6-2 or TRBV6-3 and TRBJ2-2, with no clear D. V was trimmed by 4 bases and J by 3 bases, leaving 9 bases between them. The CDR3 extends over 14 amino acids. The germline CDR1 and CDR2 sequences are MNHEY and SVGEGT. The CDR3 sequence: CASSLSVDTGELFF. In DNA, the CDR3 is TGTGCCAGCAGTTTATCAGTCGACACCGGGGAGCTGTTTTTT.

This chain joins TRBV10-3 and TRBJ2-1; 14 nucleotides line up with TRBD2. Germline assignment: CDR1 ENHRY and CDR2 SYGVKD. This CDR3 region has 15 residues. After removal of 6 bases from V and 8 bases from J, the junction contained 6 bases not matched to a gene. CDR3 nucleotide sequence: TGTGCCATCAGCGGAGGGACTAGCGGGAGCGATGAGCAGTTCTTC. As protein: CAISGGTSGSDEQFF.

This clone turned up a few times. The chain combines TRBV18 with TRBJ1-2, with TRBD1 identical over 7 bases. V lost 6 bases, J lost 3 bases, and 4 bases stayed unmatched. Germline V gene sequence: CDR1 KGHSH, CDR2 LQKENI. CDR3 length: 13 residues. The CDR3: CASSDRNHYGYTF. DNA for the CDR3: TGTGCCAGCTCGGACAGGAATCACTATGGCTACACCTTC.

The V and J genes are TRBV7-8 and TRBJ2-7; 8 bases are a match to TRBD1. The trim removed 1 base at V and 0 bases at J, leaving 5 bases unmatched. CDR1 and CDR2 (germline): SGHVS, FQNEAQ. This CDR3 region has 16 residues. CDR3 sequence (DNA): TGTGCCAGCAGCTTAGTGGGGGACAGGTTCTCCTACGAGCAGTACTTC. Protein product: CASSLVGDRFSYEQYF.

The chain recombines TRBV11-2 with TRBJ2-7; a possible D gene is TRBD2 (6 bases). V shed 4 bases and J shed 3 bases, with 13 bases lying between them. The CDR3 totals 14 residues. CDR1 and CDR2 (germline): SGHAT, FQNNGV. The CDR3 region is CASSSRVEGYEQYF. The CDR3 region has the DNA TGTGCCAGCAGCTCCAGGGTGGAGGGCTACGAGCAGTACTTC.

V gene TRBV1 combines with J gene TRBJ2-7; TRBD2 is taken as the D call from the table, unchecked against the DNA. TRBV1 is listed as a pseudogene. There are 13 residues in the CDR3. The CDR3 loop is CTSSWGVFYEQYF. CDR3 in DNA: TGCACCAGCTCCTGGGGGGTCTTCTACGAGCAGTACTTC.